This T cell receptor beta chain was found in a study of cytomegalovirus exposure and HLA in healthy donors (TCRdb year 2017). Regarding the complete study: An earlier analysis of about 530 of the donors reported around 280 Gb of sequence data and around 120 million unique TCR beta sequences obtained from about 200 million T cells. An early release that covered more than 550 HLA-typed donors contained approximately 300 gigabases of sequencing data and about 93 million unique TCR sequences. Of the roughly 400 genotyped donors, over 80% were placed in the genetic ancestry cluster associated with self-reported Caucasian donors. The study aimed to test whether cataloging public T cell receptors could reveal signatures of past pathogen exposure. Using immunosequencing, the study profiled T cell repertoires from 500 to 800 subjects and related those repertoires to cytomegalovirus serostatus. Along with the approximately 700-subject first cohort, a separate validation cohort of about 110 different subjects was used. The study combined high-throughput TCR immunosequencing, statistical association of individual TCRs with disease status, and machine learning to predict cytomegalovirus infection status. A later analysis re-analyzed previously published TCR beta repertoires from hundreds of donors and added high-resolution HLA genotyping to study TCR occurrence patterns. The later analysis used no new phenotypic data to find candidate immune exposures, relying instead on TCR beta sequences and their occurrence across donors. To decide whether each TCR beta V gene segment behaved as functional or pseudogenic, an earlier analysis of 587 of the donors relied on high-throughput TCR beta sequencing. Donor age, sex, ethnicity and CMV serostatus were collected together with the repertoire data. A later genetic analysis used genome-wide SNP genotypes for about 65% of the 666 donors, treating that subset as a discovery cohort. All discovery cohort repertoires had been generated using a single sequencing platform. Class I and class II HLA loci were covered by the typing at four-digit resolution. The number of typed donors differed by locus: about 620-630 for A, B, C, DRB1 and DQB1; 500 to 550 for DQA1; around 580 for DPA1; and 400 to 480 for DPB1. Roughly five DR-DQ haplotypes were treated as single units for association and clustering because of strong linkage in the cohort. Among around 400 genotyped donors of the cohort, an average of about 240,000 unique TCR beta nucleotide sequences were sequenced per donor, around 20% of them non-productive. Overall study outcomes, separate from this receptor: A further reported finding was that TCR beta sequences accurately predicted the HLA-A and HLA-B alleles for most subjects in the first cohort. A later genetic analysis reported fewer N-insertions in productive TCRs among donors in an Asian-associated ancestry cluster than the approximately 700-donor mean. In an earlier analysis of about 550 of the donors, most TCR beta V segments were observed in productive rearrangements about 90% or about 30% of the time, broadly matching IMGT annotations. Three of the identified cytomegalovirus-associated TCR beta chains were confirmed in vitro to be specific for cytomegalovirus antigens. In a later analysis, HLA-associated TCR beta chains were found to be more clonally expanded and to have lower generation probabilities than equally common non-associated chains. In a later analysis, most CMV-associated TCR beta chains were found to appear HLA-restricted, with HLA associations seemingly driven largely by CMV exposure. CMV serostatus was the only immune exposure information available for the cohort. Only TCR beta chains were sequenced in this cohort, and the absence of alpha or paired-chain data limited detectable features. According to the authors, the approach could potentially be generalized to other disease states and immunological phenotypes. When HLA alleles, especially DR and DQ, strongly co-occurred, TCR associations were difficult to assign to individual alleles. A cluster of highly shared sequence variants was judged likely to represent a technical artifact of the sequencing pipeline. HLA typing was unavailable for some donors at each locus, so association tests used only the typed subset. Most TCR sequences were seen in very few donors, while some public TCRs were found in many individuals. Some 15 rarely observed V segments, including chromosome 9 orphons, were excluded from the earlier analysis of several hundred of the donors because counts were too low. According to a later analysis, TCR association rates differed among HLA loci, with DRB1 alleles showing the most associated TCRs and HLA-C alleles showing the fewest. The study listed 150 to 200 TCR beta chains as associated with cytomegalovirus. According to a later analysis, parvovirus B19, influenza, CMV and Epstein-Barr virus appeared linked to several top co-occurrence clusters. In a later genetic analysis, a missense DCLRE1C variant was associated with V-gene and J-gene trimming of TCR beta chains, and the association was replicated in an independent cohort. Linkage disequilibrium might explain the correlated functional status among segregating V segments, but an unknown experimental factor could not be excluded. Specific HLA alleles were associated with 15,000 to 20,000 TCR beta sequences at a false discovery rate of 0.05 in a later analysis. The classifier was reported to diagnose cytomegalovirus status with high specificity and sensitivity in both the original cohort and the validation cohort. Sequencing depth was assumed to be roughly uniform across donors in the presence/absence analyses, though that assumption may not hold.

Library creation used the immunoSEQ multiplex PCR assay. The multiplex PCR relied on a mix of 60 forward primers for TCR Vbeta segments and 13 reverse primers for TCR Jbeta segments. The CDR3 region of rearranged TCR beta genes was amplified from genomic DNA with a multiplex PCR assay. The Illumina HiSeq System was used to sequence the amplified TCR beta libraries as 87-base-pair reads. Regarding the original processing steps: A later analysis tallied around 82 million unique TCR beta chains across the 666 repertoires, and some 10 million of those chains were shared by two or more donors. To remove PCR and sequencing errors, raw reads were error-corrected and collapsed into unique sequences using a nearest-neighbor algorithm that merged closely related sequences. To assign V, D and J gene segments, CDR3 sequences were aligned to IMGT reference sequences. For a sequence to be retained, at least a six-nucleotide match to both a V gene segment and a J gene segment was required. Rearrangements were classified as productive when the CDR3 lacked stop codons and remained in frame with V and J, and all other rearrangements were classified as non-productive. CDR3 was defined by IMGT convention, running from the second conserved V-encoded cysteine to the conserved J-encoded phenylalanine. Sequences without an unambiguous match to a single V gene segment were excluded from the earlier analysis of 450 to 650 of the donors. An earlier analysis of fewer than 750 of the donors called V segments functional above 56.7% productive rearrangements and segregating when the between-donor standard deviation exceeded 5%. To diagnose cytomegalovirus status from the catalog of TCR beta chain sequences, a statistical classification framework was built. In a later analysis, V and J genes were assigned by comparing TCR nucleotide sequences against IMGT/GENE-DB human TR gene sequences. A later analysis assigned CDR3 sequences and most-parsimonious VDJ recombination scenarios with the TCRdist pipeline. In a later analysis, every TCR beta chain was defined by the combination of its CDR3 amino acid sequence and its V-gene family, and reads without a unique V-gene family were dropped. In a later analysis, 450 to 600 highly shared, low-generation-probability nucleotide sequences were removed to address suspected cross-contamination and a sequencing artifact. In a later analysis, a clonal expansion index was calculated for each public chain from normalized within-repertoire ranks of inferred template counts. Generation probabilities in a later analysis came from a VDJ recombination model fitted to out-of-frame rearrangements, and those results were checked against IGoR. A later analysis scored TCR-TCR, TCR-HLA and TCR-CMV co-occurrence with hypergeometric tests, applying a repertoire-size bias correction to TCR pairs. To estimate false discovery rates, a later analysis permuted the HLA or CMV assignments 20 times. A later analysis grouped co-occurring TCRs with DBSCAN, adding TCRdist sequence similarity when clustering within HLA-allele-positive subsets. For co-occurrence clustering, repertoires with fewer than 30,000 or more than 120,000 public chains were excluded, along with 5 or 6 repertoires with anomalous nucleotide sharing. In its TCRdb copy, this immuneACCESS table keeps in-frame sequences only and misses some clones. Where compared with another copy, unresolved V genes explain less than half of these, and the others have no known cause. Clone size and V and J calls were adopted from that table, with D and trimming inferred from the DNA. Present in this sample are 65,000 to 95,000 clones, around 77% of which were seen just once. The top ten clones comprise more than 2.5% of the sample.

This clone was observed a handful of times. The antigen it binds to is not known. Within one base of it there is no much larger clone, and no base qualities were kept. The cohort consisted of 666 healthy bone marrow donors. Cohort members were all nominally healthy when sampled, although unrecorded immune exposures were likely present. The donor tested CMV seronegative and was one of the 352 seronegative cohort members. A peripheral blood sample was provided by each donor, and peripheral blood mononuclear cells were used for TCR beta sequencing. Genomic DNA was extracted from the blood cell samples with the Qiagen DNeasy Blood Extraction Kit. The sequence came from a man in his fifties in good health and CMV-seronegative. Sequenced material: PBMCs.

The DNA sequence is TGTGCCAGCAGTTCCGGGACAACCAACTATGGCTACACCTTC. This translates into CASSSGTTNYGYTF. The sequence is built from TRBV27 and TRBJ1-2, with a weak D call of TRBD1 (6 bases match). V is pared back by 4 bases and J by 2 bases, with 11 bases lying between the germline termini. The CDR3 goes from the cysteine to the phenylalanine over 14 residues. Kept here is only the CDR3 DNA, which spans 42 bases and is read in frame from base 1. The CDR1 and CDR2 encoded by the germline V gene (reference sequence) are MNHEY and SMNVEV.